This T cell receptor (beta chain) was obtained from a study of shared clonotypes between healthy human individuals. Overall study results and limits: Among donors, clonotype sharing was expected to be affected by sequencing depth. Investigators collected only blood, and repertoires in tissues likely differ. What limited the represented genetic and exposure-history diversity was the small number of donors.

Healthy HIV-negative adults with no recent acute infections or vaccinations were recruited as donors. Generated by immunoSEQ multiplex PCR, the TCRdb table keeps only in-frame clones and is missing some. The sample includes fewer than 650,000 clones, around three quarters seen only once; the top ten take around 12%. Germline loops: CDR1 SNHLY, CDR2 FYNNEI. The CDR3 runs 15 residues. Losses at the gene ends were 5 bases for V and 5 bases for J; bases not matched to a gene: 8. A remark on this clone: What it binds is not known.

The J gene is TRBJ1-4, the V gene TRBV2, with TRBD1 matching 7 bases. The sample comprised PBMCs. The clonotype was recovered from a woman aged 35 to 49 in good health. Some clones in this sample may be carry-over from other donors' samples. The CDR3 loop reads CASSYDRDQNEKLFF. CDR3 in DNA: TGTGCCAGCAGTTATGACAGGGACCAAAATGAAAAACTGTTTTTT. Combining the CDR3 with reference TRBV2 and TRBJ1-4 gives the whole variable domain EPEVTQTPSHQVTQMGQEVILRCVPISNHLYFYWYRQILGQKVEFLVSFYNNEISEKSEIFDDQFSVERPDGSNFTLKIRSTKLEDSAMYFCASSYDRDQNEKLFFGSGTQLSVL.